These 27 T cell receptor beta chains originate from one sample sequenced in a study of T cells after yellow fever vaccination. TCRdb analysed the 5' RACE reads with MiXCR anew, one entry per CDR3 protein. The sample has 300,000 to 350,000 distinct CDR3 sequences; roughly 4.3% are singletons. Sequencing used PBMCs, obtained 15 days after the yellow fever booster vaccination. The source of these receptors is a man aged 18 to 29 who received the YFV17D yellow fever vaccine.

The gene calls are TRBV5-1 and TRBJ1-4, with D tentatively TRBD1 (5 bases). From germline, CDR1 is SGHRS and CDR2 YFSETQ. The V and J ends lost 2 bases and 7 bases respectively, with 12 bases between them. This CDR3 is built from 14 residues. The DNA of the CDR3 is TGCGCCAGCAGCTTTGGGGCTATGGCTGAAAAACTGTTTTTT. The encoded protein is CASSFGAMAEKLFF.

This clonotype appeared a few times. V gene TRBV5-4 combines with J gene TRBJ2-1, with 9 bases lining up with TRBD2. There are 15 residues in the CDR3. V shed 0 bases and J 6 bases; nucleotides not matched to a gene: 4. Germline V CDR1 and CDR2: SGHNT, YYREEE (reference sequence). The CDR3 loop reads CASSLEGLAVNEQFF. The DNA for the CDR3 is TGTGCCAGCAGCTTGGAGGGACTAGCAGTCAATGAGCAGTTCTTC.

This clonotype showed up many times. The chain couples TRBV6-5 to TRBJ2-5, with 9 bases lining up with TRBD2. The CDR3 runs to 19 residues. The V segment lost 9 bases and the J segment 4 bases; nucleotides outside the gene matches: 24. Germline CDR1 MNHEY, CDR2 SVGAGI. CDR3 amino acids: CASSPYGSGAGGLRETQYF. The CDR3 DNA reads as TGTGCCAGTAGCCCCTACGGGAGTGGCGCGGGGGGGCTCCGAGAGACCCAGTACTTC.

This clonotype showed up many times. The V gene is TRBV4-1, the J gene TRBJ1-1; unclear D gene. The CDR3 is 15 residues long. Trimming left V 6 bases short and J 1 base short, with 15 bases between. Germline CDR1 is MGHRA and CDR2 is YSYEKL. The CDR3 sequence: CASSGSTVGNTEAFF. CDR3 nucleotides: TGCGCCAGCAGTGGGTCCACCGTAGGGAACACTGAAGCTTTCTTT.

The CDR3 here is CASTPPGRGLTDTQYF. CDR3 DNA: TGTGCCAGCACCCCCCCGGGGCGCGGATTAACAGATACGCAGTATTTT. The rearrangement joins TRBV12-3 or TRBV12-4 to TRBJ2-3; the D gene could be TRBD1 or TRBD2 (5 bases each). Trimming removed 7 bases from V and 3 bases from J, with 20 bases in between. The length of the CDR3 is 16 residues.

This clonotype was detected many times. V usage is TRBV24-1 and J usage is TRBJ2-4; maybe TRBD2 (5 bases). Germline CDR1 is KGHDR and CDR2 is SFDVKD. The CDR3 length is 16 residues. V lost 5 bases and J lost 0, with 13 bases in between. CDR3 region: CATSVPGFLAKNIQYF. In DNA, the CDR3 is TGTGCCACCAGTGTACCGGGGTTCTTAGCCAAAAACATTCAGTACTTC.

V and J are TRBV20-1 and TRBJ1-1, with unresolved D. The V gene lost 1 base and the J gene lost 1 base, with 7 bases spanning the gap. The germline CDR1 and CDR2 sequences are DFQATT and SNEGSKA (reference sequence). The CDR3 is 13 residues long. CDR3 nucleotide sequence: TGCAGTGCTAGAGTAGCAGGGAACACTGAAGCTTTCTTT. This codes for CSARVAGNTEAFF.

This clonotype was recorded at least ten times. The gene calls are TRBV6-5 and TRBJ2-3; D not certain. This CDR3 is built from 13 residues. The V gene lost 5 bases and the J gene lost 4 bases, with 10 bases spanning the gap. CDR1 is MNHEY, CDR2 SVGAGI, per germline. CDR3: CASSAYEADTQYF. As DNA, the CDR3 is TGTGCCAGCAGTGCCTATGAAGCAGATACGCAGTATTTT.

The chain recombines TRBV5-4 with TRBJ2-3; D is unresolved. V lost 3 bases, J lost 3 bases, and 8 bases lay in between. From germline, CDR1 is SGHNT and CDR2 YYREEE (reference sequence). The CDR3 has 13 residues. The CDR3 reads CASSSLGTDTQYF. The CDR3, as DNA: TGTGCCAGCAGCTCACTCGGGACAGATACGCAGTATTTT.

The chain has TRBV7-3 and TRBJ2-1; D is perhaps TRBD1 or TRBD2 (5 bases each). In germline, CDR1 is SGHTA, CDR2 FQGTGA. Trimming took off 0 bases at V and 8 bases at J, with 8 bases between the two ends. CDR3 length equals 13 residues. The CDR3 protein is CASSLTGVHEQFF. CDR3 nucleotides: TGTGCCAGCAGCTTAACGGGGGTCCATGAGCAGTTCTTC.

This clonotype was seen a handful of times. The chain uses TRBV4-3 and TRBJ1-1; no clear D gene. Germline CDR1 and CDR2: LGHNA and YSLEER. The CDR3 covers 14 residues. V was trimmed by 0 bases and J by 2 bases, leaving 7 bases between them. In DNA form, the CDR3 reads TGCGCCAGCAGCCAAGATGAAGATAACACTGAAGCTTTCTTT. It is translated as CASSQDEDNTEAFF.

This clonotype appeared many times. CDR3 residues: CASSVGQGGGELFF. The CDR3 DNA sequence: TGCGCCAGCAGCGTGGGACAGGGTGGCGGGGAGCTGTTTTTT. The genes are TRBV5-1 and TRBJ2-2, with TRBD1 identical over 9 bases. J gave up 7 bases and V 4 bases, and 5 bases lay outside the gene matches. This CDR3 comprises 14 residues. Germline values: CDR1 SGHRS, CDR2 YFSETQ. Full variable domain (outside the CDR3, taken from reference TRBV5-1 and TRBJ2-2): KAGVTQTPRYLIKTRGQQVTLSCSPISGHRSVSWYQQTPGQGLQFLFEYFSETQRNKGNFPGRFSGRQFSNSRSEMNVSTLELGDSALYLCASSVGQGGGELFFGEGSRLTVL.

This clonotype has ten or more counts. V gene TRBV9 combines with J gene TRBJ1-1, with 7 bases that match TRBD1. V shed 3 bases and J 7 bases; nucleotides not matched to a gene: 9. CDR3 size: 14 residues. Germline loops: CDR1 SGDLS, CDR2 YYNGEE. CDR3 nucleotide sequence: TGTGCCAGCAGCGAGAGAGACAGGGTGAATGAAGCTTTCTTT. Residues: CASSERDRVNEAFF.

This clonotype was seen many times. The chain has TRBV12-3 or TRBV12-4 and TRBJ2-4; 7 bases are shared with TRBD1. This CDR3 is 13 amino acids long. V lost 8 bases, J lost 8 bases, and 9 bases stayed unmatched. The CDR3 reads CASAIGTGDIQYF. The CDR3 DNA follows: TGTGCCAGCGCCATCGGAACAGGGGACATTCAGTACTTC.

This clonotype was counted ten times or more. The chain uses TRBV10-2 and TRBJ2-7; TRBD2 agrees at 8 bases. CDR3 length equals 17 residues. V shed 4 bases and J 0 bases; nucleotides not matched to a gene: 11. Germline V gene data show CDR1 as WSHSY and CDR2 as SAAADI. The CDR3 reads CASSGERRGLASYEQYF. CDR3 in DNA: TGCGCCAGCAGTGGGGAAAGGCGAGGACTAGCCTCCTACGAGCAGTACTTC.

The chain employs TRBV7-3 and TRBJ2-5; D may be TRBD2 (5 bases). The V end lost 4 bases, the J end lost 1 base, and 10 bases lay between the germline ends. CDR3 length: 14 amino acids. From germline, CDR1 is SGHTA and CDR2 FQGTGA. The CDR3 bases are TGTGCCAGCAGCTCTGGAGGAGTCCAAGAGACCCAGTACTTC. It specifies CASSSGGVQETQYF.

This clonotype was seen a handful of times. V gene TRBV15 combines with J gene TRBJ2-1; possibly TRBD1 or TRBD2 for D (5 bases each). Trimming cost V 0 bases and J 9 bases, with 9 bases left between them. From germline, CDR1 is LNHNV and CDR2 YYDKDF (reference sequence). The CDR3 covers 13 residues. CDR3 DNA: TGTGCCACCAGCAGAGAGGGGGTGGGTGAGCAGTTCTTC. Protein product: CATSREGVGEQFF.

This clonotype has a count of ten or more. This chain joins TRBV4-1 and TRBJ1-1, with no clear D. Germline lookup yields CDR1 MGHRA and CDR2 YSYEKL. CDR3 size: 15 residues. Trimming stripped 0 bases from V and 10 bases from J, with 18 bases between. The CDR3 protein is CASSQDSGPLGSAFF. The CDR3 DNA follows: TGCGCCAGCAGCCAAGATAGTGGTCCTCTCGGGTCAGCTTTCTTT.

Many counts were recorded for this clonotype. The chain carries TRBV27 and TRBJ1-6; D unclear. The CDR3 contains 14 residues. V gave up 6 bases and J gave up 4 bases, with 10 bases separating them. Germline CDR1 and CDR2: MNHEY and SMNVEV (reference sequence). The CDR3 coding sequence is TGTGCCAGCAGATCGGGGTTGTATAATTCACCCCTCCACTTT. Amino acid sequence: CASRSGLYNSPLHF.

This clonotype was found many times. The V call is TRBV7-8, the J call TRBJ2-4, with D unclear. Between the trimmed V and J ends, which lost 1 base and 2 bases, there was a span of 9 bases. This CDR3 has 15 residues. Germline-derived CDR1 and CDR2 are SGHVS and FQNEAQ. The CDR3 nucleotides are TGTGCCAGCAGCTTAGATGAAGTCTCCAAAAACATTCAGTACTTC. Translated, it gives CASSLDEVSKNIQYF.

This clonotype was seen repeatedly, ten times or more. The CDR3 spells CASSFPLRDANYEQYF. The CDR3 coding sequence is TGTGCCAGCAGTTTTCCTCTCCGGGACGCAAACTACGAGCAGTACTTC. This chain uses TRBV28 with TRBJ2-7; D may match TRBD1 or TRBD2 (5 bases each). V was cut by 3 bases and J by 3 bases, with 18 bases left in between. Germline lookup yields CDR1 MDHEN and CDR2 SYDVKM. The CDR3 is 16 residues long.

The table lists this clonotype with many counts. This chain links TRBV14 with TRBJ1-2, with a weak D call TRBD1 (5 bases). CDR1 and CDR2 (germline): SGHDN, FVKESK. This CDR3 contains 12 residues. The germline V and J ends were trimmed by 0 bases and 8 bases, with 7 bases remaining between them. CDR3 nucleotide sequence: TGTGCCAGCAGCCAAGATTGGACAGGCTACACCTTC. Protein: CASSQDWTGYTF.

This clonotype was found many times. The chain recombines TRBV15 with TRBJ2-7, with TRBD2 as a possible D gene (6 bases). CDR3 size: 15 residues. Deletions cut 0 bases from V and 1 base from J, with 10 bases between. Germline loops: CDR1 LNHNV, CDR2 YYDKDF (reference sequence). The CDR3 DNA reads TGTGCCACCAGCAGAGATGGGGGGTTATCCTACGAGCAGTACTTC. Translation gives CATSRDGGLSYEQYF. Drawing the rest from reference TRBV15 and TRBJ2-7, the complete variable domain is DAMVIQNPRYQVTQFGKPVTLSCSQTLNHNVMYWYQQKSSQAPKLLFHYYDKDFNNEADTPDNFQSRRPNTSFCFLDIRSPGLGDTAMYLCATSRDGGLSYEQYFGPGTRLTVT.

A few counts support this clonotype. This chain uses TRBV5-1 with TRBJ2-3, with a tentative D call TRBD2 (5 bases). Germline CDR1 reads SGHRS; CDR2 reads YFSETQ. Trimming stripped 0 bases from V and 2 bases from J, with 10 bases between. The CDR3 runs 15 residues. CDR3 region: CASSLVGINTDTQYF. The CDR3 DNA is TGCGCCAGCAGCTTGGTCGGGATCAACACAGATACGCAGTATTTT.

This clonotype showed up many times. The genes are TRBV7-9 and TRBJ2-7, with D maybe TRBD2 (6 bases). V was shortened by 0 bases and J by 2 bases, with 8 bases between the two germline ends. Germline CDR1 is SEHNR and CDR2 is FQNEAQ (reference sequence). CDR3 size: 14 residues. This CDR3 reads CASSLAGEAYEQYF. The CDR3 coding sequence is TGTGCCAGCAGCTTAGCTGGGGAGGCCTACGAGCAGTACTTC.

This clonotype has a handful of counts. The CDR3 here is CASSYSTLAGESYNEQFF. CDR3 in DNA: TGTGCCAGCAGTTACTCGACACTAGCGGGGGAATCCTACAATGAGCAGTTCTTC. The V and J genes are TRBV6-6 and TRBJ2-1, with 11 nucleotides matching TRBD2. This CDR3 contains 18 residues. Germline V gene sequence: CDR1 MNHNY, CDR2 SVGAGI (reference sequence). V lost 0 bases and J lost 1; bases outside the gene matches: 5.

This clonotype was detected many times. The chain couples TRBV15 to TRBJ2-7, with TRBD1 matching 7 bases. Germline CDR1 LNHNV, CDR2 YYDKDF (reference sequence). The CDR3 spans 14 residues. The ends lost 3 bases at V and 1 base at J; junction bases unmatched: 3. The CDR3 spells CATSRRQGSYEQYV. CDR3 in DNA: TGTGCCACCAGCAGGAGACAGGGATCCTACGAGCAGTACGTC.